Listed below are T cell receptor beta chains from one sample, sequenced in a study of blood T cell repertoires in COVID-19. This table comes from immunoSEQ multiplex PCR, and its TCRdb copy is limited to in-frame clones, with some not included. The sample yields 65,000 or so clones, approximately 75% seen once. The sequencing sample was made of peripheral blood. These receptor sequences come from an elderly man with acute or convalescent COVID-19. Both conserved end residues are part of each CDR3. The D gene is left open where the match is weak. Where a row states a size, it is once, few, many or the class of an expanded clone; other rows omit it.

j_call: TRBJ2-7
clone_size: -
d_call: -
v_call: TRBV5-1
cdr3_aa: CASSLVVSPYEQYF
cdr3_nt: TGCGCCAGCAGCTTGGTCGTCAGTCCCTACGAGCAGTACTTC

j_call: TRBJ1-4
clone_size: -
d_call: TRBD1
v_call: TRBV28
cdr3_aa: CASSPTLQGLFGFGEKLFF
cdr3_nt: TGTGCCAGCAGTCCGACCTTACAGGGGCTTTTCGGTTTTGGTGAAAAACTGTTTTTT

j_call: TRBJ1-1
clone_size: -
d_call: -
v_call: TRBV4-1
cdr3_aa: CASSQRNTGYAVAFF
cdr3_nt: TGCGCCAGCAGCCAACGCAACACTGGATATGCGGTGGCTTTCTTT

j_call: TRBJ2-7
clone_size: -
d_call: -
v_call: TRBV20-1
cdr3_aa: CSVQGTYEQYF
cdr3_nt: TGCAGTGTACAGGGAACCTACGAGCAGTACTTC

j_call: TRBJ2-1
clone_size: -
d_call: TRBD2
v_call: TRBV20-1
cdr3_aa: CSASTSGGPYNEQFF
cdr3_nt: TGCAGTGCTAGTACTAGCGGGGGGCCGTACAATGAGCAGTTCTTC

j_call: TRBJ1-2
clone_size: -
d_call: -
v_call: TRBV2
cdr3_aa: CASRGGSDYGYTF
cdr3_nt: TGTGCCAGCAGAGGAGGCAGTGACTATGGCTACACCTTC

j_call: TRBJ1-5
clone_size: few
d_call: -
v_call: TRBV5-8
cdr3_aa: CASSLGQARPQHF
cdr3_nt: TGTGCCAGCAGCTTGGGCCAAGCTAGGCCCCAGCATTTT

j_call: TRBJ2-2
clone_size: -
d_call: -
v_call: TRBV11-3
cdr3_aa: CASAIGGFSGELFF
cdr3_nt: TGTGCCAGTGCGATAGGGGGATTTTCCGGGGAGCTGTTTTTT

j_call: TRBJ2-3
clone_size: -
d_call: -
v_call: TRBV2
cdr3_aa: CASSAQASTDTQYF
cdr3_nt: TGTGCCAGCAGCGCACAGGCTAGCACAGATACGCAGTATTTT

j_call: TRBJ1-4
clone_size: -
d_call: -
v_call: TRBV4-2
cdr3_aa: CASSRRMGASNEKLFF
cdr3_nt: TGTGCCAGCAGCCGTCGGATGGGCGCGTCTAATGAAAAACTGTTTTTT

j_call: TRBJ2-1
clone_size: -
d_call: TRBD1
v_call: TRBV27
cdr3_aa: CASSYRDRGYEQFF
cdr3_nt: TGTGCCAGCAGTTACCGGGACAGGGGCTATGAGCAGTTCTTC

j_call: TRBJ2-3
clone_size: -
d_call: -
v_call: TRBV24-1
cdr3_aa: CATSDRVTDTQYF
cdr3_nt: TGTGCCACCAGTGATCGGGTCACAGATACGCAGTATTTT

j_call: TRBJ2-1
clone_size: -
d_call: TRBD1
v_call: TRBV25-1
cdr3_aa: CATETDRDLFNEQFF
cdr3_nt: TGTGCCACCGAGACGGACAGGGATTTGTTTAATGAGCAGTTCTTC

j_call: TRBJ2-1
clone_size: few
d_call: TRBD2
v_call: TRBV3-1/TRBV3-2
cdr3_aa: CASSRRLLAGTYNEQFF
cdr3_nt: TGTGCCAGCAGCCGACGGCTGTTAGCGGGGACTTACAATGAGCAGTTCTTC

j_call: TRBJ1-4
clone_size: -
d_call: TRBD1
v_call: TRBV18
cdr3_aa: CASSPGTGGEEKLFF
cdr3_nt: TGTGCCAGCTCACCAGGGACAGGGGGCGAGGAAAAACTGTTTTTT

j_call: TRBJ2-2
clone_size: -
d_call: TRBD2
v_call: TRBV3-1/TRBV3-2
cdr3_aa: CASSLGLAANTGELFF
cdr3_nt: TGTGCCAGCAGCCTTGGACTAGCGGCGAACACCGGGGAGCTGTTTTTT

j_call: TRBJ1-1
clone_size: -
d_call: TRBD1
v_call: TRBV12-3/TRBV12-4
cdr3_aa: CASSLNRGLGAFF
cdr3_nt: TGTGCCAGCAGTCTTAACAGGGGGCTAGGAGCTTTCTTT

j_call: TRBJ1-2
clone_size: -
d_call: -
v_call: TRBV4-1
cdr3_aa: CASSQGSQAPHYGYTF
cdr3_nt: TGCGCCAGCAGCCAAGGGTCACAGGCCCCTCACTATGGCTACACCTTC

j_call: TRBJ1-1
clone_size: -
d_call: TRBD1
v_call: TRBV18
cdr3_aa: CASSQVGTGGAGTEAFF
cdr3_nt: TGTGCCAGCTCACAGGTAGGGACAGGGGGCGCTGGGACTGAAGCTTTCTTT

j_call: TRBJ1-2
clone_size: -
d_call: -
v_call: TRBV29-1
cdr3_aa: CSVDAVNYGYTF
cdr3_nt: TGCAGCGTTGACGCAGTTAACTATGGCTACACCTTC

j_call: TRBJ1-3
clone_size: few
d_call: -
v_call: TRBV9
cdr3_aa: CASGTAGAGNTIYF
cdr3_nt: TGTGCCAGTGGTACCGCGGGGGCCGGAAACACCATATATTTT

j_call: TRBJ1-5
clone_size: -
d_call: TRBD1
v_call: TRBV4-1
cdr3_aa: CASSLTGGNQPQHF
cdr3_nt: TGCGCCAGCAGCCTAACAGGGGGCAATCAGCCCCAGCATTTT

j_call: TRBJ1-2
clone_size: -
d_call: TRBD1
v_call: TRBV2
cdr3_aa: CAGSFRQGFGGYTF
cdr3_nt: TGTGCCGGATCCTTTAGACAGGGCTTCGGTGGCTACACCTTC

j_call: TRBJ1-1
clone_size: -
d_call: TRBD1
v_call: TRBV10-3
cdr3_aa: CAISPGTGGEGEAFF
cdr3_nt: TGTGCCATCAGTCCCGGGACAGGGGGCGAGGGTGAAGCTTTCTTT

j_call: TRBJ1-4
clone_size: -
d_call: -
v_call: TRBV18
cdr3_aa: CASSPGTLKNEKLFF
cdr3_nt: TGTGCCAGCTCACCCGGGACACTAAAGAATGAAAAACTGTTTTTT

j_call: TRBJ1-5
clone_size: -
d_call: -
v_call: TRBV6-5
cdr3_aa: CASSHDRSNQPQHF
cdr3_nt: TGTGCCAGCAGCCACGACAGGAGCAATCAGCCCCAGCATTTT

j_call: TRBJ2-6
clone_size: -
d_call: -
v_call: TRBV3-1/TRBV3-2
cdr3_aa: CASSPKIGANSGANVLTF
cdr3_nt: TGTGCCAGCAGCCCCAAGATAGGGGCCAACTCTGGGGCCAACGTCCTGACTTTC

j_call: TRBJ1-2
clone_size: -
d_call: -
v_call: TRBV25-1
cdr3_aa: CASSEWPRHGYTF
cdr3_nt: TGTGCCAGCAGTGAATGGCCACGCCATGGCTACACCTTC

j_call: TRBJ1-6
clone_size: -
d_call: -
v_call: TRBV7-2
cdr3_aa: CASSSRGPFGGLHF
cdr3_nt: TGTGCCAGCAGCTCGCGGGGCCCCTTCGGGGGGCTCCACTTT

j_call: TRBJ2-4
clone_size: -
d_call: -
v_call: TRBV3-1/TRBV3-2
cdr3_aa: CASNMQGRDIQYF
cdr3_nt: TGTGCCAGCAATATGCAGGGAAGGGACATTCAGTACTTC

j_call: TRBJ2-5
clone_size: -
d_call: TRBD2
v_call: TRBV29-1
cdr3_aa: CSVEGGTGFEETQYF
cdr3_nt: TGCAGCGTTGAGGGAGGGACGGGGTTCGAAGAGACCCAGTACTTC

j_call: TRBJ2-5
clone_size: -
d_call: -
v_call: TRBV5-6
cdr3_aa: CASSFLGEQETQYF
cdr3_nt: TGTGCCAGCAGCTTTTTGGGAGAACAAGAGACCCAGTACTTC

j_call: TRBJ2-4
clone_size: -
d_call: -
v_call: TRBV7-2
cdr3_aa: CASSPRAGVNIQYF
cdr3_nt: TGTGCCAGCAGCCCCCGCGCAGGGGTAAACATTCAGTACTTC

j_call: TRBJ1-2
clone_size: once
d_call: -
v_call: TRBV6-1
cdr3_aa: CASSEGGATNYGYTF
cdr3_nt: TGTGCCAGCAGTGAAGGCGGGGCCACTAACTATGGCTACACCTTC

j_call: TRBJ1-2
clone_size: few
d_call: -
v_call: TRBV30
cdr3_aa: CAWRPDGGNYGYTF
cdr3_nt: TGTGCCTGGAGGCCGGACGGAGGCAACTATGGCTACACCTTC

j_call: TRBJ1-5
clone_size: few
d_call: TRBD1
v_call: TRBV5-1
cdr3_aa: CASRPTGSRNQPQHF
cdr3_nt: TGCGCCAGTCGCCCGACAGGGTCGCGCAATCAGCCCCAGCATTTT

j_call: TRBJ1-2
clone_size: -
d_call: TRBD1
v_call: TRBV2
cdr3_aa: CASSPTRQGAGGYTF
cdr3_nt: TGTGCCAGCAGCCCGACCCGACAGGGGGCGGGTGGCTACACCTTC

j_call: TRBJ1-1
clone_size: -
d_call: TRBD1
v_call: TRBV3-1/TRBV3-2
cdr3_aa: CASSQRVTGASTEAFF
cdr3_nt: TGTGCCAGCAGCCAAAGGGTTACAGGGGCGTCCACTGAAGCTTTCTTT

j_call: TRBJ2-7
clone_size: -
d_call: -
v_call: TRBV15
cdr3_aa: CATSRERSYEQYF
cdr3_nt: TGTGCCACCAGCAGAGAACGGTCCTACGAGCAGTACTTC

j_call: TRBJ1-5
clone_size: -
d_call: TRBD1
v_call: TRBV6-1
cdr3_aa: CASSETGMEQPQHF
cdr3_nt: TGTGCCAGCAGTGAGACAGGGATGGAACAGCCCCAGCATTTT

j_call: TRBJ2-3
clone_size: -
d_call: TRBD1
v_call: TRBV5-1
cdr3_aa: CASANPGQGIDTQYF
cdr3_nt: TGCGCCAGCGCGAACCCGGGACAGGGGATAGATACGCAGTATTTT

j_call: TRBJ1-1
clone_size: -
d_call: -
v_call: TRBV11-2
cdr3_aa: CASSLVIVNTEAFF
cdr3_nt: TGTGCCAGCAGCTTAGTTATTGTGAACACTGAAGCTTTCTTT

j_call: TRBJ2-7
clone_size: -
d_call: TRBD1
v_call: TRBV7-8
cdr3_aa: CASSSRDSQYF
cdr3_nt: TGTGCCAGCAGCTCCCGGGACAGTCAGTACTTC

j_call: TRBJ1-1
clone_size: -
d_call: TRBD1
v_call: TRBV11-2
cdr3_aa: CASSFRDRNTEAFF
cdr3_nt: TGTGCCAGCAGCTTCCGGGACAGGAACACTGAAGCTTTCTTT

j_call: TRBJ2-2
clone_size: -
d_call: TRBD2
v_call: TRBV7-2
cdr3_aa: CASSSPRGAGGFTGELFF
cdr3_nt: TGTGCCAGCAGCTCCCCCCGGGGAGCGGGGGGTTTCACCGGGGAGCTGTTTTTT

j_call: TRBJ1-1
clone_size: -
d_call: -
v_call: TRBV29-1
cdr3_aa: CSGGGSGTEAFF
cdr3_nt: TGCAGCGGGGGGGGTAGCGGGACTGAAGCTTTCTTT

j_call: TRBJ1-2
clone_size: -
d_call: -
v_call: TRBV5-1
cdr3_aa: CASRPGTENYGYTF
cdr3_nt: TGCGCCAGCCGCCCGGGGACTGAAAACTATGGCTACACCTTC

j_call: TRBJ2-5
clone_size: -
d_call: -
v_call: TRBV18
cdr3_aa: CASSGQLDLTQYF
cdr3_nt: TGTGCCAGCTCAGGACAGCTTGATCTGACCCAGTACTTC

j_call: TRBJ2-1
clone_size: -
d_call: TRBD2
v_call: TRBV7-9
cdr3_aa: CASSPDGRLAGDSYNEQFF
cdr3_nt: TGTGCCAGCAGCCCAGACGGAAGACTAGCGGGGGACTCCTACAATGAGCAGTTCTTC

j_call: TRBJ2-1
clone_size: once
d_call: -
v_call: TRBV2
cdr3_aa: CASSTRSNEQFF
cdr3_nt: TGTGCCAGCAGTACGAGATCCAATGAGCAGTTCTTC

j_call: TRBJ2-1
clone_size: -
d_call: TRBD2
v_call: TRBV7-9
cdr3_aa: CASSSLADNEQFF
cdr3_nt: TGTGCCAGCAGCTCCCTAGCGGACAATGAGCAGTTCTTC

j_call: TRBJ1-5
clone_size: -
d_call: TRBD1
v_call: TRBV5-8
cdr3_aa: CASSIGQGNQPQHF
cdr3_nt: TGTGCCAGCAGCATCGGACAGGGAAATCAGCCCCAGCATTTT

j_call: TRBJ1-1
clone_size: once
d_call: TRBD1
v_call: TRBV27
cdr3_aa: CASSPGQWDTEAFF
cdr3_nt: TGTGCCAGCAGTCCGGGACAGTGGGACACTGAAGCTTTCTTT